This TCR beta chain was found in a study of blood T cell repertoires in COVID-19. Across the study: COVID-19 samples, acute and convalescent, were from the United States, Italy and Spain.

How the authors handled the data: For nucleated cells, counts were estimated from reference gene primer amplification. TCRdb keeps only in-frame clones here, not all; method: immunoSEQ multiplex PCR. The DNA was the basis for D and trimming; V, J and clone size are from that table. The sample lists some 150,000 clones, more than 70% seen once, with approximately 4% in the top ten. The sequenced sample was PBMCs or T cells enriched from blood (not recorded which). The TCR was taken from a woman aged 50 to 60 in a cohort exposed to, infected with or recovered from COVID-19 (not recorded which).

CDR3 sequence (DNA): TGTGCCAGCAGCTTGTGGGACAGGGGGCCGTACGAGCAGTACTTC. Translating gives CASSLWDRGPYEQYF. The rearrangement joins TRBV7-9 to TRBJ2-7, with 12 bases fitting TRBD1. The CDR3 runs to 15 residues. CDR1 is SEHNR and CDR2 is FQNEAQ in the germline V gene (reference sequence). V dropped 3 bases and J dropped 4; count of bases not matched to a gene: 4. Based on the CDR3 plus reference TRBV7-9 and TRBJ2-7, the full variable domain is DTGVSQNPRHKITKRGQNVTFRCDPISEHNRLYWYRQTLGQGPEFLTYFQNEAQLEKSRLLSDRFSAERPKGSFSTLEIQRTEQGDSAMYLCASSLWDRGPYEQYFGPGTRLTVT.